This is a list of T cell receptor beta chains from one sample in a study of post-analysis software for immune sequencing data. TCRdb reprocessed the PCR reads via MiXCR and lists one record per CDR3 protein. The data show 650,000 to 850,000 distinct CDR3 sequences, about 43% seen once. The sequenced sample consisted of blood. These TCRs come from a girl under 18 with multiple sclerosis. Both conserved end residues are part of each CDR3. The D gene is left open where the match is weak. Clone size, where shown, is once, few, many, or a class for clones that have expanded.

D	V	J	size	DNA	CDR3
.	TRBV5-1	TRBJ2-1	few	TGCGCCAGCAGCTTGGAGGACAATAGGGTCTACAATGAGCAGTTCTTC	CASSLEDNRVYNEQFF
.	TRBV15	TRBJ1-2	.	TGTGCCACCAGCAGTTCGAGGGCGGGCGGCTACACCTTC	CATSSSRAGGYTF
TRBD2	TRBV27	TRBJ2-5	.	TGTGCCAGCAGACCAGACGGGACTAGCGGGAGGTTAGGCCAAGAGACCCAGTACTTC	CASRPDGTSGRLGQETQYF
.	TRBV3-1	TRBJ2-3	.	TGTGCCAGCAGCCAAGATCGTGAGCCGCTTCCGGAGACTAATACGCAGTATTTT	CASSQDREPLPETNTQYF
TRBD1	TRBV6-1	TRBJ2-7	.	TGTGCCAGCGGGGGACAGCCCGCCTACGAGCAGTACTTC	CASGGQPAYEQYF
TRBD1	TRBV15	TRBJ1-4	.	TGTGCCACCAGCAGAAAGGACAGGGGAGAGGATGAAAAACTGTTTTTT	CATSRKDRGEDEKLFF
TRBD2	TRBV6-1	TRBJ2-1	.	TGTGCCAGCAGTGGATACACGGGACTAGCGGGAGCTTTTGAGCAGTTCTTC	CASSGYTGLAGAFEQFF
.	TRBV4-3	TRBJ1-1	few	TGCGCCAGCAGCCCATTGGGGGGAGAAGCTTTCTTT	CASSPLGGEAFF
.	TRBV7-6	TRBJ2-4	.	TGTGCCAGCAGCGGCCATGCTGGAGAGCAGTACTTC	CASSGHAGEQYF
TRBD1	TRBV25-1	TRBJ2-2	once	TGTGCCAGCAGTGAGGGGGGACAGGCGAACACCGGGGAGCTGTTTTTT	CASSEGGQANTGELFF
.	TRBV4-1	TRBJ2-7	.	TGCGCCAGCAGCCAAGCTAAGCCGCCCACCTACGAGCAGTACTTC	CASSQAKPPTYEQYF
.	TRBV12-3/TRBV12-4	TRBJ1-5	.	TGTGCCAGCAGTGTCCTGCCGGGGCCGGATTTGGTGAGCAATCAGCCCCAGCATTTT	CASSVLPGPDLVSNQPQHF
.	TRBV7-9	TRBJ1-2	few	TGTGCCAGCAGCTTTGATCTCTATGGCTACACCTTC	CASSFDLYGYTF
TRBD2	TRBV9	TRBJ2-6	few	TGTGCCAGCAGCGTGACTAGCCTCCTTTCTGGGGCCAACGTCCTGACTTTC	CASSVTSLLSGANVLTF
TRBD1	TRBV24-1	TRBJ1-5	.	TGTGCCACCAGTAGTGGGACAGGCCGTCAGCATTTT	CATSSGTGRQHF
.	TRBV12-3/TRBV12-4	TRBJ1-5	few	TGTGCCAGCAGTTCTAGCCCCGCGGGGGATAGCAATCAGCCCCAGCATTTT	CASSSSPAGDSNQPQHF
TRBD1	TRBV12-3/TRBV12-4	TRBJ2-5	.	TGTGCCAGCAGTTTAATTGACAGGGGGCGAGCGGAGGCCCAGTACTTC	CASSLIDRGRAEAQYF
.	TRBV29-1	TRBJ2-1	.	TGCGGCGTTGATTCAGGATATCAGTTCTTC	CGVDSGYQFF
TRBD2	TRBV6-5	TRBJ2-5	.	TGTGCCAGCAGTTACCAGGGACTAGCGGGCCTGCAAGAGACCCAGTACTTC	CASSYQGLAGLQETQYF
.	TRBV12-3/TRBV12-4	TRBJ1-2	few	TGTGCCAGCACCCTAGGGGGAGCGGAAAATTATGGCTACACCTTC	CASTLGGAENYGYTF
.	TRBV3-1	TRBJ2-5	.	TGTGCCAGCAGCTTTACTATTTACCAAGAGACCCAGTACTTC	CASSFTIYQETQYF
TRBD2	TRBV11-2	TRBJ2-7	.	TGTGCCAGCAGCCCGACTAGCGGGAGGCCCCGGCAGTACTTC	CASSPTSGRPRQYF
TRBD2	TRBV10-3	TRBJ2-3	.	TGTGCCATCGGAGCGGGAGTTACAAATACGCAGTATTTT	CAIGAGVTNTQYF
.	TRBV29-1	TRBJ2-1	.	TGCAGCGTCCTCGAGGGAAGGGAGCAGTTCTTC	CSVLEGREQFF
.	TRBV11-2	TRBJ1-1	.	TGTGCCAGCAGCGAAAGACAGAATAGGGCTATGAACACTGAAGCTTTCTTT	CASSERQNRAMNTEAFF
TRBD2	TRBV20-1	TRBJ2-7	few	TGCAGTGCCGTTAGCGGGGGAAGCTCCTACGGGCAGTACTTC	CSAVSGGSSYGQYF
TRBD1	TRBV29-1	TRBJ1-2	.	TGCAGCGTTAGGACAGGGCGGAACTATGGCTACACCTTC	CSVRTGRNYGYTF
.	TRBV15	TRBJ2-3	.	TGTGCCACCAGCAGACCTAGCCCCGGGGATACGCAGTATTTT	CATSRPSPGDTQYF
.	TRBV7-9	TRBJ2-7	few	TGTGCCAGCAGCTCCCCCCACCGGAACGAGCAGTACTTC	CASSSPHRNEQYF
TRBD1	TRBV20-1	TRBJ1-4	many	TGCAGTGCTAGAGAACAGGGGGTAGCTAATGAAAAACTGTTTTTT	CSAREQGVANEKLFF
TRBD2	TRBV12-3/TRBV12-4	TRBJ2-1	.	TGTGCCAGCAGTGGCGGACTAGCGGGAGGAAGTGAGCAGTTCTTC	CASSGGLAGGSEQFF
TRBD1	TRBV28	TRBJ2-7	.	TGTGCCAGCAGCCCTCACCGGGACAGGGCGCACGAGCAGTACTTC	CASSPHRDRAHEQYF
TRBD1	TRBV27	TRBJ1-6	.	TGTGCCAGCAGTCGACAGGGGACCGTCGGTAATTCACCCCTCCACTTT	CASSRQGTVGNSPLHF
.	TRBV7-8	TRBJ2-4	.	TGTGCCAGCAGCTTAGGAATTCGACAGGTAGCCAAAAACATTCAGTACTTC	CASSLGIRQVAKNIQYF
.	TRBV6-5	TRBJ1-5	.	TGTGCCAGCAGTCTGAGCAGGGTTGATCAGCCCCAGCATTTT	CASSLSRVDQPQHF
.	TRBV5-5	TRBJ2-3	.	TGTGCCAGCAGCTTGGGGTGGAGCACAGATACGCAGTATTTT	CASSLGWSTDTQYF
TRBD2	TRBV20-1	TRBJ2-1	.	TGCAGTGCTAGAGATACCCTAGCGGGAGGGCAAAACAATGAGCAGTTCTTC	CSARDTLAGGQNNEQFF
TRBD2	TRBV27	TRBJ2-7	few	TGTGCCAGCAGTTTATCACTAGCGGAGAACGAGCAGTACTTC	CASSLSLAENEQYF
.	TRBV27	TRBJ2-1	.	TGTGCCAGCAGTTTTTCCTCGGTGACCACAAACAATGAGCAGTTCTTC	CASSFSSVTTNNEQFF
.	TRBV4-1	TRBJ2-1	.	TGCGCCAGCAGCCAAGACAGGGTGGATGAGCAGTTCTTC	CASSQDRVDEQFF
.	TRBV14	TRBJ2-3	.	TGTGCCAGCAGCCCCCGGTTCGGTGATACGCAGTATTTT	CASSPRFGDTQYF
TRBD1	TRBV29-1	TRBJ2-7	few	TGCAGCGTCCAGGGGACAGGCTTTAAGTCCTACGAGCAGTACTTC	CSVQGTGFKSYEQYF
.	TRBV10-3	TRBJ1-2	.	TGTGCCATCAGTGAGTCGGTCGCAGGGTTTGGCTATGGCTACACCTTC	CAISESVAGFGYGYTF
TRBD1	TRBV2	TRBJ2-5	.	TGTGCCAGCCGGGACAGGGTCCAGACCCAGTACTTC	CASRDRVQTQYF
TRBD1	TRBV20-1	TRBJ1-5	.	TGCAGTGCCAAGGGGGACAGATGGAATCAGCCCCAGCATTTT	CSAKGDRWNQPQHF
TRBD1	TRBV6-5	TRBJ2-7	many	TGTGCCAGCAGCCGGGACAGGGGTTACGAGCAGTACTTC	CASSRDRGYEQYF
TRBD2	TRBV6-4	TRBJ2-1	few	TGTGCCACTTCCTCACTAGCGGGCGTCTACAATGAGCAGTTCTTC	CATSSLAGVYNEQFF